The T cell receptor (beta chain) under discussion was sequenced for a study of control samples from healthy donors and cancer patients. Libraries were prepared by immunoSEQ multiplex PCR; TCRdb keeps only in-frame clonotypes and omits some of them. In the table there are about 75,000 clones, 75% to 90% of which are singletons. Germline V gene sequence: CDR1 SNHLY, CDR2 FYNNEI. Trimming took 7 bases from V and 0 from J, leaving 13 bases between them. The CDR3 is 15 residues long. Sequenced: blood. The chain combines TRBV2 with TRBJ2-4; D gene ambiguous. The receptor's source is a man between 50 and 59 years old in good health. The CDR3 bases are TGTGCCAGCATGACTGAGGATATAGCCAAAAACATTCAGTACTTC. Its translation: CASMTEDIAKNIQYF.